The 12 T cell receptor beta chains given below trace back to one sample, sequenced in a study of blood T cell repertoires in COVID-19. The method was immunoSEQ multiplex PCR; TCRdb's version includes in-frame clones alone and lacks a portion of them. The table lists roughly 68,000 clones, under 85% of them singletons. Specimen: peripheral blood. All receptors come from a woman between 50 and 59 years old with acute or convalescent COVID-19.

CDR3 region: CACQPGGPHEQFF. CDR3 DNA: TGTGCCTGCCAGCCGGGAGGGCCCCATGAGCAGTTCTTC. V usage is TRBV30 and J usage is TRBJ2-1; TRBD2 matches 8 bases. J lost 8 bases, V lost 6 bases, and 9 bases had no gene match. This CDR3 comprises 13 residues. Germline V lookup: CDR1 GTSNPN, CDR2 SVGIG (reference sequence).

In the case of this clone: The DNA is omitted, as the CDR3 cannot be located on it reliably, and the CDR3 follows TCRdb's listing. V gene TRBV4-1 combines with J gene TRBJ1-6. The CDR3 has 15 amino acids, counting both end residues. Germline V gives CDR1 MGHRA, CDR2 YSYEKL. CDR3 residues: CASSQLPVGGGTPAF.

The chain joins TRBV28 to TRBJ1-5, with TRBD1 matching 8 bases. The CDR3 has 14 residues. The V gene end was trimmed by 6 bases and the J gene end by 6 bases; junction bases not matched to a gene: 7. Germline V CDR1 and CDR2: MDHEN, SYDVKM. The CDR3 sequence: CASRSPTGVQPQHF. The CDR3 DNA reads TGTGCCAGCAGGAGCCCGACAGGGGTTCAGCCCCAGCATTTT.

The chain is built from TRBV6-5 and TRBJ2-2; 11 bases map to TRBD2. Germline values: CDR1 MNHEY, CDR2 SVGAGI. The V segment lost 7 bases and the J segment 7 bases; nucleotides outside the gene matches: 8. This CDR3 spans 15 amino acids. The CDR3 bases are TGTGCCAGCACCTTAGGGACTAGCGGAGTCGGGGAGCTGTTTTTT. This gives the protein CASTLGTSGVGELFF.

The chain carries TRBV6-5 and TRBJ2-1; 8 positions match TRBD1. The CDR3 is 14 amino acids. Germline loops: CDR1 MNHEY, CDR2 SVGAGI. With 5 bases clipped from V and 3 bases from J, the junction kept 3 bases outside the gene matches. The CDR3 region has the DNA TGTGCCAGCAGTAGAGACAGGGGCTACAATGAGCAGTTCTTC. Encoded protein: CASSRDRGYNEQFF.

This clone has a single count. This chain links TRBV9 with TRBJ2-3, with D perhaps TRBD2 (5 bases). Germline-derived CDR1 and CDR2 are SGDLS and YYNGEE. This CDR3 comprises 14 residues. The germline V and J ends were trimmed by 0 bases and 2 bases, with 7 bases remaining between them. This chain's CDR3 is CASSVDGDTDTQYF. The CDR3 DNA reads as TGTGCCAGCAGCGTAGACGGGGACACAGATACGCAGTATTTT.

This clone was seen only a few times. The chain couples TRBV7-2 to TRBJ1-6, with TRBD1 matching over 11 bases. The J segment lost 8 bases and the V segment lost 2 bases, leaving 5 bases of the junction unmatched. CDR3 length: 16 amino acids. Germline lookup yields CDR1 SGHTA and CDR2 FQGNSA. The CDR3 nucleotides are TGTGCCAGCAGCTTACACGGGACAGGGGGAGATTCACCCCTCCACTTT. Translated, it gives CASSLHGTGGDSPLHF.

This clone was counted at least ten times. The chain recombines TRBV19 with TRBJ1-2, with 11 positions matching TRBD1. This CDR3 is built from 15 residues. Germline V gene lookup returns CDR1 LNHDA and CDR2 SQIVND (reference sequence). J gave up 7 bases and V 3 bases, and 7 bases lay outside the gene matches. CDR3 in DNA: TGTGCCAGTAGTATTACAGGACAGGGGGCAAGTGGCTACACCTTC. This gives the protein CASSITGQGASGYTF. The full variable domain, with the rest looked up from reference TRBV19 and TRBJ1-2, is DGGITQSPKYLFRKEGQNVTLSCEQNLNHDAMYWYRQDPGQGLRLIYYSQIVNDFQKGDIAEGYSVSREKKESFPLTVTSAQKNPTAFYLCASSITGQGASGYTFGSGTRLTVV.

V and J are TRBV5-1 and TRBJ2-1; 8 bases map to TRBD1. The CDR3 contains 16 residues. CDR1 and CDR2 from the germline V gene are SGHRS and YFSETQ. The ends lost 3 bases at V and 1 base at J; junction bases unmatched: 6. The CDR3 loop is CASSSGQGWSYNEQFF. In DNA, the CDR3 is TGCGCCAGCAGCTCCGGACAGGGTTGGTCCTACAATGAGCAGTTCTTC.

In the case of this clone: The same CDR3 arises from other DNA sequences in this sample as well. The chain combines TRBV2 with TRBJ1-1; perhaps TRBD1 as D (6 bases). Germline values: CDR1 SNHLY, CDR2 FYNNEI. The V end was cut by 9 bases, the J end by 3 bases, with 8 bases between. This CDR3 contains 11 residues. For the CDR3, the DNA is TGTGCCAGTTCAGGGGACACTGAAGCTTTCTTT. Encoded protein: CASSGDTEAFF.

The CDR3 DNA follows: TGTGCCAGCAGCAAAAAAGGGGGTGACAGCTCCTACGAGCAGTACTTC. Translation gives CASSKKGGDSSYEQYF. The rearrangement joins TRBV21-1 to TRBJ2-7; the tabulated D call, TRBD1, remains unverified against the DNA. TRBV21-1 is deemed a pseudogene. This CDR3 has 16 amino acids.

The J gene is TRBJ1-1, the V gene TRBV6-5, with TRBD1 identical over 8 bases. Germline values: CDR1 MNHEY, CDR2 SVGAGI. The CDR3 has 15 amino acids. Germline trimming cut 6 bases from V and 7 bases from J; bases unmatched to any gene: 13. The CDR3 coding sequence is TGTGCCAGCAGCCTTACACAGGGGGTTTGGTATGAAGCTTTCTTT. Protein: CASSLTQGVWYEAFF.